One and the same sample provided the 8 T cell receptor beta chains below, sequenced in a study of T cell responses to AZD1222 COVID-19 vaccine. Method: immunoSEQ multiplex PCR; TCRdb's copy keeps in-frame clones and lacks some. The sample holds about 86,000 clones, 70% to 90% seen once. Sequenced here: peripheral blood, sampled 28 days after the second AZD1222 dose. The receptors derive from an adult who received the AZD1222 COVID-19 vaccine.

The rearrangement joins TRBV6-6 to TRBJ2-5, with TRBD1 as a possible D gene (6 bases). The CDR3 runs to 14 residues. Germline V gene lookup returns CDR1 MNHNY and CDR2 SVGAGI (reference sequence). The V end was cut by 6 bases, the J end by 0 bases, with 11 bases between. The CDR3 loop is CASRRGQNQETQYF. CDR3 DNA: TGTGCCAGCAGACGCGGACAGAACCAAGAGACCCAGTACTTC.

CDR3 DNA sequence: TGTGCCAGCAGTCCAGGGGGACTTGGAAACACCATATATTTT. The encoded protein is CASSPGGLGNTIYF. V gene TRBV28 combines with J gene TRBJ1-3; 7 nucleotides line up with TRBD1. The trim removed 5 bases at V and 3 bases at J, leaving 4 bases unmatched. Germline loops: CDR1 MDHEN, CDR2 SYDVKM. There are 14 residues in the CDR3.

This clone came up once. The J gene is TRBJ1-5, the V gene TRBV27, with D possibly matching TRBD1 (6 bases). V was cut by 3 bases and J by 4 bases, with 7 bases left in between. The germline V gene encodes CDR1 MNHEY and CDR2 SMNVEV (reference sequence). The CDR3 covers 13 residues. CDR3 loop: CASSFGQNQPQHF. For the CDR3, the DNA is TGTGCCAGCAGTTTTGGACAGAATCAGCCCCAGCATTTT.

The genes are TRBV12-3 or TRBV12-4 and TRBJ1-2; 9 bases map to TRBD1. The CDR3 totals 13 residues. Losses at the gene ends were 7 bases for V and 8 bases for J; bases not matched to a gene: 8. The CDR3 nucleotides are TGTGCCAGCAACCCGGGACAGGGCCGGGGCTACACCTTC. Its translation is CASNPGQGRGYTF.

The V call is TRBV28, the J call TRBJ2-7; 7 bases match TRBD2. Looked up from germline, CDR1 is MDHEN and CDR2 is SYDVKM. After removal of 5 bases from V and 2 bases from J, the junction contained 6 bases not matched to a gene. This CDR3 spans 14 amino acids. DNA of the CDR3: TGTGCCAGCAGTCCCCCCAGCGGGGCCTACGAGCAGTACTTC. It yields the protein CASSPPSGAYEQYF. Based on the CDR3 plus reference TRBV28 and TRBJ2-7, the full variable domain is DVKVTQSSRYLVKRTGEKVFLECVQDMDHENMFWYRQDPGLGLRLIYFSYDVKMKEKGDIPEGYSVSREKKERFSLILESASTNQTSMYLCASSPPSGAYEQYFGPGTRLTVT.

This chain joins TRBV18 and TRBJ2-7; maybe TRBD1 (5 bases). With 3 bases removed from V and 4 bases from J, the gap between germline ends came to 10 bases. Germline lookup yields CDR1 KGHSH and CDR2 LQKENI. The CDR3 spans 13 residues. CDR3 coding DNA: TGTGCCAGCTCACCCAGCAGGGTTTACGAGCAGTACTTC. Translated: CASSPSRVYEQYF. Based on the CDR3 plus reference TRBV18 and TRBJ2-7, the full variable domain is NAGVMQNPRHLVRRRGQEARLRCSPMKGHSHVYWYRQLPEEGLKFMVYLQKENIIDESGMPKERFSAEFPKEGPSILRIQQVVRGDSAAYFCASSPSRVYEQYFGPGTRLTVT.

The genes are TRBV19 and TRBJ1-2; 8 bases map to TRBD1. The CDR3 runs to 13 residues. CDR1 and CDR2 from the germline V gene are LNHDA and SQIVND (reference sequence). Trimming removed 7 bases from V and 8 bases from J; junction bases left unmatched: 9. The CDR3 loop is CASNQDREDGYTF. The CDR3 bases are TGTGCCAGTAACCAGGACAGGGAGGACGGCTACACCTTC.

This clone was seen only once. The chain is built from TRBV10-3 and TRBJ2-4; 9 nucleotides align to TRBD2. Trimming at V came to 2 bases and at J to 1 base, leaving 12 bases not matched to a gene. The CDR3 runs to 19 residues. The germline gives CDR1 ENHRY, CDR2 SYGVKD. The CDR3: CAISEGAAGGQPAKNIQYF. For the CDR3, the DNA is TGTGCCATCAGTGAGGGGGCAGCGGGGGGTCAACCGGCCAAAAACATTCAGTACTTC.